This passage covers 27 T cell receptor beta chains from one sample sequenced in a study of cytotoxic CD8 clonotypes in ibrutinib-treated CLL. The table came from immunoSEQ multiplex PCR; TCRdb's copy has only in-frame clones and leaves some out. The data contain roughly 250,000 clones, under 75% of them singletons. Sequenced material: PBMCs, taken after 24 months of ibrutinib treatment. These receptors all come from a human donor with chronic lymphocytic leukemia.

This clone was seen a few times. V gene TRBV29-1 combines with J gene TRBJ2-7; D is unclear. Germline V gene data show CDR1 as SQVTM and CDR2 as ANQGSEA. Trimming removed 4 bases at V and 5 bases at J, with 12 bases between. The CDR3 sequence is 12 residues long. The CDR3 region is CSVGIDRNEQYF. CDR3 coding DNA: TGCAGCGTTGGGATAGATCGCAACGAGCAGTACTTC.

This clone has a handful of counts. The chain links TRBV11-2 to TRBJ1-5, with D unresolved. Germline values: CDR1 SGHAT, CDR2 FQNNGV. V lost 3 bases and J lost 5, with 8 bases in between. The CDR3 length is 13 residues. The CDR3 coding sequence is TGTGCCAGCAGCTTCGGTAAATATCAGCCCCAGCATTTT. Its protein product is CASSFGKYQPQHF.

The gene calls are TRBV19 and TRBJ1-5; 9 bases agree with TRBD1. Losses at the gene ends were 9 bases for V and 5 bases for J; bases not matched to a gene: 8. The CDR3 sequence is 14 residues long. CDR1 and CDR2 from the germline V gene are LNHDA and SQIVND (reference sequence). CDR3 sequence reads: CASEGQGKYQPQHF. The DNA for the CDR3 is TGTGCCAGCGAGGGACAGGGCAAGTATCAGCCCCAGCATTTT.

The chain combines TRBV6-6 with TRBJ1-1, with 7 bases lining up with TRBD1. The germline V gene has CDR1 MNHNY and CDR2 SVGAGI (reference sequence). With V trimmed by 6 bases and J by 1 base, 8 bases remained unmatched. The CDR3 has 15 amino acids. The CDR3 reads CASSPGTASNTEAFF. The CDR3 DNA reads as TGTGCCAGCAGCCCCGGGACAGCCTCGAACACTGAAGCTTTCTTT.

This chain joins TRBV6-6 and TRBJ1-3; D is ambiguous. In germline, CDR1 is MNHNY, CDR2 SVGAGI (reference sequence). The CDR3 totals 15 residues. Trimming pared 4 bases from V and 1 base from J, leaving 11 bases between. The CDR3 nucleotides read TGTGCCAGCAGTTTTGACCGATTATCTGGAAACACCATATATTTT. This translates into CASSFDRLSGNTIYF.

This rearrangement joins TRBV6-1 to TRBJ2-1; TRBD2 aligns across 12 bases. CDR3 length: 15 residues. The V gene end was trimmed by 7 bases and the J gene end by 5 bases; junction bases not matched to a gene: 6. The germline V gene encodes CDR1 MNHNS and CDR2 SASEGT. CDR3 in amino acids: CASNPSGRADNEQFF. The CDR3 region has the DNA TGTGCCAGCAACCCTAGCGGGAGGGCCGACAATGAGCAGTTCTTC.

Points on this clone: One end of the junction varies from germline; a read error may be responsible. The chain couples TRBV2 to TRBJ2-2, with D perhaps TRBD1 (6 bases). The V gene's germline CDR1 is SNHLY and CDR2 FYNNEI. This CDR3 comprises 17 residues. CDR3 sequence reads: CASTDPTDRWNAGELFF. CDR3 sequence (DNA): TGTGCCAGCACCGATCCCACCGACAGGTGGAACGCCGGGGAGCTGTTTTTT.

This sequence joins TRBV6-6 and TRBJ2-7, with D uncertain. V lost 2 bases and J 1 base, leaving 6 bases between the germline ends. The CDR3 sequence is 13 residues long. CDR1 and CDR2 (germline): MNHNY, SVGAGI (reference sequence). Here the CDR3 DNA reads TGTGCCAGCAGTTACGAACAATCCTACGAGCAGTACTTC. The encoded protein is CASSYEQSYEQYF.

The chain has TRBV29-1 and TRBJ1-2, with TRBD1 as a possible D gene (5 bases). Deletions cut 4 bases from V and 6 bases from J, with 9 bases between. CDR1 SQVTM and CDR2 ANQGSEA come from the germline V gene. This CDR3 comprises 11 residues. The CDR3 loop is CSVGRQHGYTF. In DNA form, the CDR3 reads TGCAGCGTTGGGCGACAGCATGGCTACACCTTC.

CDR3 in amino acids: CASSEADGSEYGEQYF. For the CDR3, the DNA is TGTGCCAGCAGTGAAGCGGACGGGAGTGAATACGGCGAGCAGTACTTC. The rearrangement uses TRBV2 and TRBJ2-7; tentative D call: TRBD2 (6 bases). The germline gives CDR1 SNHLY, CDR2 FYNNEI. This CDR3 is built from 16 residues. V shed 0 bases and J shed 6 bases, with 18 bases lying between them.

The V call is TRBV6-5, the J call TRBJ2-1, with 8 bases aligning to TRBD2. Trimming removed 5 bases from V and 2 bases from J; junction bases left unmatched: 2. Germline V gives CDR1 MNHEY, CDR2 SVGAGI. CDR3 length equals 14 residues. CDR3 sequence: CASSLAGPYNEQFF. CDR3 DNA sequence: TGTGCCAGCAGTCTAGCGGGCCCCTACAATGAGCAGTTCTTC.

The chain combines TRBV6-5 with TRBJ2-2, with 7 positions matching TRBD1. Germline assignment: CDR1 MNHEY and CDR2 SVGAGI. The V segment lost 3 bases and the J segment 3 bases; nucleotides outside the gene matches: 7. The CDR3 consists of 16 residues. The CDR3 loop reads CASSYPRGQDTGELFF. The CDR3, as DNA: TGTGCCAGCAGTTATCCGAGGGGGCAGGACACCGGGGAGCTGTTTTTT.

The chain links TRBV5-4 to TRBJ2-3; TRBD2 agrees at 14 bases. The J segment lost 1 base and the V segment lost 6 bases, leaving 10 bases of the junction unmatched. The length of the CDR3 is 18 residues. The germline V gene has CDR1 SGHNT and CDR2 YYREEE (reference sequence). CDR3 DNA sequence: TGTGCCAGCAAGATCCGGCCGACTAGCGGGAGGGGCACAGATACGCAGTATTTT. Translating gives CASKIRPTSGRGTDTQYF. The full variable domain, with the rest looked up from reference TRBV5-4 and TRBJ2-3, is ETGVTQSPTHLIKTRGQQVTLRCSSQSGHNTVSWYQQALGQGPQFIFQYYREEENGRGNFPPRFSGLQFPNYSSELNVNALELDDSALYLCASKIRPTSGRGTDTQYFGPGTRLTVL.

The rearrangement joins TRBV5-6 to TRBJ2-7; unclear D gene. Deletions cut 0 bases from V and 3 bases from J, with 10 bases between. CDR3 length: 14 residues. The V gene's germline CDR1 is SGHDT and CDR2 YYEEEE. CDR3 loop: CASSLGHPVYEQYF. Written as DNA, the CDR3 is TGTGCCAGCAGCTTGGGACACCCGGTCTACGAGCAGTACTTC. Full variable domain (rest looked up from reference TRBV5-6 and TRBJ2-7): DAGVTQSPTHLIKTRGQQVTLRCSPKSGHDTVSWYQQALGQGPQFIFQYYEEEERQRGNFPDRFSGHQFPNYSSELNVNALLLGDSALYLCASSLGHPVYEQYFGPGTRLTVT.

The CDR3 DNA is TGCGCCAGCAGCCTAGCGGGAACTTACGAGCAGTACTTC. This encodes CASSLAGTYEQYF. The rearrangement links TRBV4-1 to TRBJ2-7; 8 bases map to TRBD2. This CDR3 region has 13 residues. Unmatched junction bases numbered 3, after V lost 4 bases and J lost 4 bases. Germline assignment: CDR1 MGHRA and CDR2 YSYEKL.

CDR3 nucleotide sequence: TGTGCCAGCAGAACTCAGGCGGGGGGCTACACCTTC. Translation: CASRTQAGGYTF. The rearrangement joins TRBV6-5 to TRBJ1-2; no clear D. The germline CDR1 and CDR2 sequences are MNHEY and SVGAGI. This CDR3 has 12 amino acids. Trimming pared 6 bases from V and 8 bases from J, leaving 13 bases between.

A few counts support this clone. The chain is built from TRBV5-4 and TRBJ2-1; maybe TRBD1 (6 bases). The length of the CDR3 is 12 residues. CDR1 is SGHNT and CDR2 is YYREEE in the germline V gene (reference sequence). Deletions cut 3 bases from V and 8 bases from J, with 9 bases between. The CDR3 nucleotides read TGTGCCAGCAGCTCCCCAGGGGATGAGCAGTTCTTC. This codes for CASSSPGDEQFF.

V usage is TRBV10-3 and J usage is TRBJ1-2; 7 nucleotides line up with TRBD1. This CDR3 contains 14 residues. The germline gives CDR1 ENHRY, CDR2 SYGVKD. Trimming removed 9 bases from V and 0 bases from J; junction bases left unmatched: 7. In DNA, the CDR3 is TGTGCCATTCACATCGGGACAGCTAACTATGGCTACACCTTC. The encoded protein is CAIHIGTANYGYTF.

CDR3 residues: CASSQNLERGQYF. The CDR3 region has the DNA TGTGCCAGCAGCCAAAACCTTGAGCGGGGCCAGTACTTC. The chain uses TRBV14 and TRBJ2-5, with TRBD2 matching 7 bases. Unmatched junction bases numbered 7, after V lost 2 bases and J lost 10 bases. Germline CDR1 and CDR2: SGHDN and FVKESK. This CDR3 is built from 13 residues.

J is TRBJ2-7 and V is TRBV5-1; 9 bases are a match to TRBD1. This CDR3 is 17 amino acids long. V dropped 0 bases and J dropped 1; count of bases not matched to a gene: 8. In germline, CDR1 is SGHRS, CDR2 YFSETQ. CDR3 loop: CASSLVSGTGKSYEQYF. The DNA of the CDR3 is TGCGCCAGCAGCTTGGTCTCCGGGACAGGGAAATCCTACGAGCAGTACTTC. Together with reference TRBV5-1 and TRBJ2-7, the CDR3 gives the full variable domain: KAGVTQTPRYLIKTRGQQVTLSCSPISGHRSVSWYQQTPGQGLQFLFEYFSETQRNKGNFPGRFSGRQFSNSRSEMNVSTLELGDSALYLCASSLVSGTGKSYEQYFGPGTRLTVT.

This rearrangement joins TRBV20-1 to TRBJ2-7, with no clear D. This CDR3 spans 11 amino acids. CDR1 and CDR2 (germline): DFQATT, SNEGSKA (reference sequence). Between the trimmed V and J ends, which lost 2 bases and 3 bases, there was a span of 5 bases. The CDR3 is CSARQDYEQYF. Written as DNA, the CDR3 is TGCAGTGCTAGACAGGACTACGAGCAGTACTTC.

The V call is TRBV5-4, the J call TRBJ2-5; D is ambiguous. The J call is in doubt because the DNA end fits TRBJ2-7 better. Germline V lookup: CDR1 SGHNT, CDR2 YYREEE (reference sequence). The CDR3 is 13 amino acids. The CDR3 nucleotides are TGTGCCAGCAGCTTGGGACGGACCTACGAGCAGTACTTC. Its protein is CASSLGRTYEQYF.

The chain recombines TRBV27 with TRBJ2-7; the match to TRBD2 covers 7 bases. The germline CDR1 and CDR2 sequences are MNHEY and SMNVEV (reference sequence). The CDR3 runs to 15 residues. The J segment lost 2 bases and the V segment lost 5 bases, leaving 9 bases of the junction unmatched. In DNA, the CDR3 is TGTGCCAGCAGTCCGATACCGGGAGGTCCCTACGAGCAGTACTTC. This translates into CASSPIPGGPYEQYF.

The CDR3 nucleotides read TGTGCCAGCAGTTCACAGACTAGAGGTTCCTACGAGCAGTACTTC. Protein: CASSSQTRGSYEQYF. The chain joins TRBV27 to TRBJ2-7; D is possibly TRBD2 (6 bases). This CDR3 is 15 amino acids long. CDR1 and CDR2 from the germline V gene are MNHEY and SMNVEV (reference sequence). The germline V and J ends were trimmed by 4 bases and 1 base, with 14 bases remaining between them.

This chain links TRBV28 with TRBJ2-1, with D tentatively TRBD1 or TRBD2 (5 bases each). V shed 6 bases and J shed 6 bases, with 9 bases lying between them. The CDR3 spans 12 residues. CDR1 and CDR2 (germline): MDHEN, SYDVKM. The CDR3 here is CASRRGVNEQFF. The CDR3 region has the DNA TGTGCCAGCAGGAGAGGGGTCAATGAGCAGTTCTTC.

This chain connects TRBV10-3 to TRBJ2-2, with D hard to call. This CDR3 spans 15 amino acids. Per germline, CDR1 ENHRY and CDR2 SYGVKD. The V gene lost 2 bases and the J gene lost 5 bases, with 12 bases spanning the gap. The CDR3 loop reads CAISEDGPSTGELFF. The DNA for the CDR3 is TGTGCCATCAGTGAGGACGGGCCCTCGACCGGGGAGCTGTTTTTT.

The rearrangement joins TRBV6-5 to TRBJ1-4; D uncertain. V was cut by 6 bases and J by 6 bases, with 14 bases left in between. The germline V gene encodes CDR1 MNHEY and CDR2 SVGAGI. The CDR3 extends over 14 amino acids. CDR3 DNA: TGTGCCAGCAGCCGTGCTTTCTACGATGAAAAACTGTTTTTT. This gives the protein CASSRAFYDEKLFF.